This T cell receptor beta chain was captured in a study of metastatic and nonmetastatic thyroid tumors. Points from the study as a whole: The study reportedly found significantly higher TCR beta diversity in malignant thyroid tumors than benign nodules, in blood and tumor.

Deletions cut 2 bases from V and 0 bases from J, with 12 bases between. Germline CDR1 is SGHDT and CDR2 is YYEEEE. The CDR3 is made up of 16 amino acids. Thyroid surgery took place with no prior treatment in any patient. The table lists this clone with a few counts. Its antigen remains unidentified. TCRdb re-processed the PCR reads through MiXCR. The data show tens of thousands of clones, 10% to 11% seen once. Sequenced material: blood. The source is a female donor with papillary thyroid cancer or a benign thyroid nodule (not recorded which). Some clones in this sample may be carry-over from other donors' samples. The chain combines TRBV5-6 with TRBJ2-4, with D hard to call. The DNA of the CDR3 is TGTGCCAGCAGCTTCCGTGGTGCCAAAGCCAAAAACATTCAGTACTTC. The encoded protein is CASSFRGAKAKNIQYF. Full variable domain (outside the CDR3, taken from reference TRBV5-6 and TRBJ2-4): DAGVTQSPTHLIKTRGQQVTLRCSPKSGHDTVSWYQQALGQGPQFIFQYYEEEERQRGNFPDRFSGHQFPNYSSELNVNALLLGDSALYLCASSFRGAKAKNIQYFGAGTRLSVL.